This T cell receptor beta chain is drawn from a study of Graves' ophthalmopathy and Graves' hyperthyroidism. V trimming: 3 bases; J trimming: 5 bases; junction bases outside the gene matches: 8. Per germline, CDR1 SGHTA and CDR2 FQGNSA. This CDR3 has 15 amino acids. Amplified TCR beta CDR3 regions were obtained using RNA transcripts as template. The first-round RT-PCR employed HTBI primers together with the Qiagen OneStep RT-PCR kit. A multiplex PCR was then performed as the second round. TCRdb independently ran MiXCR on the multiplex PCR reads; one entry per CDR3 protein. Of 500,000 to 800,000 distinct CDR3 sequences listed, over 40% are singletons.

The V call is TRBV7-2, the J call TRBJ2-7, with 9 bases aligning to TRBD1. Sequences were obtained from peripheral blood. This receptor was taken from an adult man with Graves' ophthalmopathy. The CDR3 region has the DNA TGTGCCAGCAGCTTTGGGACAGGGTCTTTTAACGAGCAGTACTTC. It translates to CASSFGTGSFNEQYF.